The rows below give T cell receptor beta chains drawn from one sample of a study of cytomegalovirus exposure and HLA in healthy donors. Data came from immunoSEQ multiplex PCR; TCRdb stores just in-frame clones and leaves some out. The table shows about 190,000 clones, with more than 65% occurring only once. Specimen: PBMCs. All receptors derive from a man aged 50-60 years in good health and CMV-seronegative. The CDR3 runs from the conserved cysteine through the conserved F or W. A D gene is named only where the DNA matches it firmly. Rows may omit the clone size; those that give it use once, few, many or a size class.

>NA|TRBJ1-1|NA|TRBV27
CASSPGFTGTEAFF
TGTGCCAGCAGTCCCGGTTTCACGGGGACTGAAGCTTTCTTT
>NA|TRBJ1-5|NA|TRBV7-9
CASSLGGDRLVQPQHF
TGTGCCAGCAGCTTAGGGGGCGACAGGTTGGTTCAGCCCCAGCATTTT
>TRBD1|TRBJ1-5|NA|TRBV7-2
CASSRQAGDRGNQPQHF
TGTGCCAGCAGCCGCCAAGCCGGGGACAGGGGAAATCAGCCCCAGCATTTT
>TRBD1|TRBJ1-2|once|TRBV9
CASSVGTGGYGYTF
TGTGCCAGCAGCGTAGGGACAGGGGGCTATGGCTACACCTTC
>NA|TRBJ1-3|few|TRBV6-5
CASSRGSGNTIYF
TGTGCCAGCAGTCGGGGCTCTGGAAACACCATATATTTT
>NA|TRBJ1-4|NA|TRBV10-2
CASSEITSEKLFF
TGCGCCAGCAGTGAGATTACATCCGAAAAACTGTTTTTT
>NA|TRBJ2-6|NA|TRBV7-9
CSSSGAPLSGANVLTF
TGTTCCAGTTCAGGGGCCCCCCTCTCTGGGGCCAACGTCCTGACTTTC
>TRBD1|TRBJ1-2|NA|TRBV7-9
CSSTITKGQGASPIGYTF
TGTTCCAGCACCATAACCAAAGGACAGGGGGCCTCCCCTATCGGCTACACCTTC
>TRBD1|TRBJ2-7|NA|TRBV11-2
CASSLNRGRYEQYF
TGTGCCAGCAGCTTGAACAGGGGGAGGTACGAGCAGTACTTC
>NA|TRBJ2-6|few|TRBV7-6
CASSLSGSGANVLTF
TGTGCCAGCAGCCTTAGCGGATCTGGGGCCAACGTCCTGACTTTC
>TRBD1|TRBJ1-1|NA|TRBV7-9
CSSSLTGGAEAFF
TGTTCCAGCAGCTTAACAGGGGGCGCCGAGGCTTTCTTT